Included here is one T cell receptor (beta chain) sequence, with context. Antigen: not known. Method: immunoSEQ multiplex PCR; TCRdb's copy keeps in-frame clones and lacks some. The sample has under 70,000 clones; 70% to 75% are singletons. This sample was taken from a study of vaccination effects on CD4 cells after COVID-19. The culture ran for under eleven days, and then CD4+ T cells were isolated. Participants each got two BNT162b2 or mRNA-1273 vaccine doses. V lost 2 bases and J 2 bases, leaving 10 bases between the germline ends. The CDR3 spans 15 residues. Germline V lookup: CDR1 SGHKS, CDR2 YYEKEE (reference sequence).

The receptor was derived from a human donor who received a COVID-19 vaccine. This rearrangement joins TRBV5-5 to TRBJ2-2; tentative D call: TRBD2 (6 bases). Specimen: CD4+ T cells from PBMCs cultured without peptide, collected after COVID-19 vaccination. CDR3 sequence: CASSFRDFNTGELFF. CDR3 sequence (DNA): TGTGCCAGCAGCTTTCGGGACTTCAACACCGGGGAGCTGTTTTTT.